Here is one TCR beta chain with its context. The data derive from a study of identical twins. V was pared by 4 bases and J by 1 base, with 11 bases between. The V gene's germline CDR1 is SQVTM and CDR2 ANQGSEA. This CDR3 contains 13 residues. TCRdb used MiXCR to reprocess the 5' RACE reads, holding one entry per CDR3 protein. The sample includes some 560,000 distinct CDR3 sequences, 9.5% to 10% of them seen just once. This same sample was also taken into another study, of yellow fever vaccine responses in identical twins.

The source is a woman younger than 35 in good health. This chain links TRBV29-1 with TRBJ2-7; D may be TRBD2 (5 bases). Sequencing was done on a sample of PBMCs. The CDR3 sequence is CSVGDYSSYEQYF. The CDR3 DNA reads TGCAGCGTTGGCGACTACTCGTCCTACGAGCAGTACTTC.